Listed below are T cell receptor beta chains from one sample, sequenced in a study of post-analysis software for immune sequencing data. Each CDR3 protein gets one entry after TCRdb re-called the PCR reads with MiXCR. Among some 690,000 distinct CDR3 sequences, about 32% were seen once, and the ten largest hold 0.56%. Sequencing was done on a sample of blood. These receptor sequences come from a girl aged 5 to 17 with multiple sclerosis. Each CDR3 is given with its conserved first and last residue. The D gene is left open where the match is weak. Only some rows state a clone size, as once, few, many or a class for expanded clones.

v_call: TRBV20-1
j_call: TRBJ2-5
clone_size: NA
d_call: TRBD1
cdr3_aa: CSASRPGTGLKETQYF
cdr3_nt: TGCAGTGCTAGCCGTCCCGGGACAGGTTTGAAGGAGACCCAGTACTTC

v_call: TRBV7-2
j_call: TRBJ2-5
clone_size: NA
d_call: TRBD2
cdr3_aa: CATGGVWGETQYF
cdr3_nt: TGTGCCACCGGGGGGGTATGGGGGGAGACCCAGTACTTC

v_call: TRBV20-1
j_call: TRBJ2-3
clone_size: few
d_call: NA
cdr3_aa: CSARWGAPDAQYF
cdr3_nt: TGCAGTGCTAGGTGGGGGGCGCCGGACGCGCAGTATTTT

v_call: TRBV5-1
j_call: TRBJ1-6
clone_size: NA
d_call: NA
cdr3_aa: CASSLGPGSPLHF
cdr3_nt: TGCGCCAGCAGCTTGGGGCCTGGGTCACCCCTCCACTTT

v_call: TRBV6-6
j_call: TRBJ1-6
clone_size: NA
d_call: NA
cdr3_aa: CASSYRGAANSPLHF
cdr3_nt: TGTGCCAGCAGTTACCGGGGGGCCGCTAATTCACCCCTCCACTTT

v_call: TRBV5-1
j_call: TRBJ1-3
clone_size: once
d_call: NA
cdr3_aa: CASSLDRAGNTIYF
cdr3_nt: TGCGCCAGCAGCTTGGACAGGGCTGGAAACACCATATATTTT

v_call: TRBV27
j_call: TRBJ2-7
clone_size: few
d_call: TRBD2
cdr3_aa: CASSRGGSIYEQYF
cdr3_nt: TGTGCCAGCAGCCGGGGGGGTTCGATCTACGAGCAGTACTTC

v_call: TRBV4-1
j_call: TRBJ2-5
clone_size: few
d_call: TRBD2
cdr3_aa: CASSAPGTSEETQYF
cdr3_nt: TGCGCCAGCAGCGCACCCGGGACTAGCGAAGAGACCCAGTACTTC

v_call: TRBV5-1
j_call: TRBJ2-7
clone_size: NA
d_call: TRBD1
cdr3_aa: CASSWGTAVSYEQYF
cdr3_nt: TGCGCCAGCAGCTGGGGGACAGCGGTTTCCTACGAGCAGTACTTC

v_call: TRBV9
j_call: TRBJ2-5
clone_size: NA
d_call: NA
cdr3_aa: CASSVHRGAGEQYF
cdr3_nt: TGTGCCAGCAGCGTCCACAGGGGAGCGGGGGAGCAGTACTTC

v_call: TRBV5-1
j_call: TRBJ2-3
clone_size: NA
d_call: NA
cdr3_aa: CASSLWGSDTQYF
cdr3_nt: TGCGCCAGCAGCTTGTGGGGGTCAGATACGCAGTATTTT

v_call: TRBV27
j_call: TRBJ1-5
clone_size: NA
d_call: NA
cdr3_aa: CASRIGRNQPQHF
cdr3_nt: TGTGCCAGCAGGATAGGGCGCAATCAGCCCCAGCATTTT

v_call: TRBV4-1
j_call: TRBJ1-4
clone_size: few
d_call: NA
cdr3_aa: CASSQETLPTRLFF
cdr3_nt: TGCGCCAGCAGCCAAGAAACCCTCCCCACCCGACTGTTTTTT

v_call: TRBV6-5
j_call: TRBJ2-7
clone_size: many
d_call: TRBD2
cdr3_aa: CASSPLAGEGYEQYF
cdr3_nt: TGTGCCAGCAGCCCACTAGCGGGAGAGGGCTACGAGCAGTACTTC

v_call: TRBV18
j_call: TRBJ2-7
clone_size: NA
d_call: NA
cdr3_aa: CASSPVSSSYEQYF
cdr3_nt: TGTGCCAGCTCGCCCGTTAGTAGCTCCTACGAGCAGTACTTC

v_call: TRBV5-6
j_call: TRBJ2-5
clone_size: NA
d_call: NA
cdr3_aa: CASSLGLGSQETQYF
cdr3_nt: TGTGCCAGCAGCTTGGGGTTAGGCAGCCAAGAGACCCAGTACTTC

v_call: TRBV12-3/TRBV12-4
j_call: TRBJ2-7
clone_size: few
d_call: TRBD2
cdr3_aa: CASRAGLAESDEQYF
cdr3_nt: TGTGCCAGCAGGGCCGGACTAGCGGAGAGCGACGAGCAGTACTTC

v_call: TRBV12-3/TRBV12-4
j_call: TRBJ2-1
clone_size: NA
d_call: TRBD2
cdr3_aa: CTSSSGLAGYNEQFF
cdr3_nt: TGTACCAGCAGTTCCGGACTAGCGGGCTACAATGAGCAGTTCTTC

v_call: TRBV7-9
j_call: TRBJ1-4
clone_size: NA
d_call: TRBD1
cdr3_aa: CASSSGQGATNEKLFF
cdr3_nt: TGTGCCAGCAGTTCCGGACAGGGGGCAACTAATGAAAAACTGTTTTTT

v_call: TRBV15
j_call: TRBJ1-5
clone_size: NA
d_call: NA
cdr3_aa: CATSRDMFQPQHF
cdr3_nt: TGTGCCACCAGCAGAGATATGTTTCAGCCCCAGCATTTT

v_call: TRBV12-3/TRBV12-4
j_call: TRBJ2-7
clone_size: NA
d_call: NA
cdr3_aa: CASSKGPWDEQYF
cdr3_nt: TGTGCCAGCAGTAAGGGTCCTTGGGACGAGCAGTACTTC

v_call: TRBV4-1
j_call: TRBJ2-5
clone_size: many
d_call: NA
cdr3_aa: CASSLPPAGKETQYF
cdr3_nt: TGCGCCAGCAGCCTGCCCCCAGCAGGGAAGGAGACCCAGTACTTC

v_call: TRBV9
j_call: TRBJ2-3
clone_size: NA
d_call: NA
cdr3_aa: CASSVAGRDEIDTQYF
cdr3_nt: TGTGCCAGCAGCGTAGCAGGGCGGGACGAAATAGATACGCAGTATTTT

v_call: TRBV7-6
j_call: TRBJ2-4
clone_size: few
d_call: TRBD2
cdr3_aa: CASSFSMGLDGKNIQYF
cdr3_nt: TGTGCCAGCAGCTTCAGCATGGGACTAGATGGCAAAAACATTCAGTACTTC

v_call: TRBV27
j_call: TRBJ2-1
clone_size: NA
d_call: TRBD2
cdr3_aa: CASSLRSVRETSYNEQFF
cdr3_nt: TGTGCCAGCAGTTTAAGGAGTGTGCGGGAGACATCCTACAATGAGCAGTTCTTC

v_call: TRBV28
j_call: TRBJ1-5
clone_size: few
d_call: NA
cdr3_aa: CASSFSASSNQPQHF
cdr3_nt: TGTGCCAGCAGTTTTTCCGCCAGCAGCAATCAGCCCCAGCATTTT

v_call: TRBV12-3/TRBV12-4
j_call: TRBJ1-2
clone_size: NA
d_call: NA
cdr3_aa: CASSRGQSGYTF
cdr3_nt: TGTGCCAGCAGTCGGGGACAAAGTGGCTACACCTTC

v_call: TRBV3-1
j_call: TRBJ2-1
clone_size: NA
d_call: TRBD1
cdr3_aa: CASSQRTGSLGNEQFF
cdr3_nt: TGTGCCAGCAGCCAGAGGACAGGGTCATTGGGCAATGAGCAGTTCTTC

v_call: TRBV5-1
j_call: TRBJ2-7
clone_size: few
d_call: TRBD2
cdr3_aa: CASSFGTSGNTYEQYF
cdr3_nt: TGCGCCAGCAGCTTCGGCACTAGCGGAAATACCTACGAGCAGTACTTC

v_call: TRBV20-1
j_call: TRBJ1-2
clone_size: few
d_call: NA
cdr3_aa: CSAVRRGAGGYTF
cdr3_nt: TGCAGTGCTGTACGGAGGGGGGCTGGCGGCTACACCTTC

v_call: TRBV28
j_call: TRBJ2-1
clone_size: few
d_call: NA
cdr3_aa: CASSPISTSYNEQFF
cdr3_nt: TGTGCCAGCAGTCCAATCTCTACTTCTTACAATGAGCAGTTCTTC

v_call: TRBV20-1
j_call: TRBJ2-3
clone_size: few
d_call: NA
cdr3_aa: CSADQSTDTQYF
cdr3_nt: TGCAGTGCTGACCAAAGCACAGATACGCAGTATTTT

v_call: TRBV14
j_call: TRBJ1-2
clone_size: NA
d_call: TRBD1
cdr3_aa: CASSHLQAGQGAGYGYTF
cdr3_nt: TGTGCCAGCAGCCATCTCCAGGCCGGACAGGGGGCGGGCTATGGCTACACCTTC

v_call: TRBV14
j_call: TRBJ2-7
clone_size: NA
d_call: NA
cdr3_aa: CASSQGVEGLGEQYF
cdr3_nt: TGTGCCAGCAGCCAAGGGGTCGAGGGCCTTGGGGAGCAGTACTTC

v_call: TRBV20-1
j_call: TRBJ1-5
clone_size: NA
d_call: NA
cdr3_aa: CSATGRNQPQHF
cdr3_nt: TGCAGTGCTACAGGGCGCAATCAGCCCCAGCATTTT

v_call: TRBV5-1
j_call: TRBJ2-5
clone_size: few
d_call: TRBD2
cdr3_aa: CASRRIAGEETQYF
cdr3_nt: TGCGCCAGCAGACGGATAGCGGGAGAAGAGACCCAGTACTTC

v_call: TRBV28
j_call: TRBJ2-1
clone_size: few
d_call: NA
cdr3_aa: CASRSRGNSYNEQFF
cdr3_nt: TGTGCCAGCAGGTCGCGGGGCAACTCCTACAATGAGCAGTTCTTC

v_call: TRBV10-3
j_call: TRBJ2-3
clone_size: many
d_call: TRBD1
cdr3_aa: CAISATGGGDTQYF
cdr3_nt: TGTGCCATCAGTGCGACAGGGGGGGGAGATACGCAGTATTTT

v_call: TRBV7-2
j_call: TRBJ2-5
clone_size: few
d_call: NA
cdr3_aa: CATANLLAQETQYF
cdr3_nt: TGTGCCACTGCGAATCTGCTAGCCCAAGAGACCCAGTACTTC

v_call: TRBV20-1
j_call: TRBJ2-1
clone_size: few
d_call: TRBD2
cdr3_aa: CSAGNSGSFYNEQFF
cdr3_nt: TGCAGTGCGGGAAATAGCGGGAGCTTCTACAATGAGCAGTTCTTC

v_call: TRBV6-2/TRBV6-3
j_call: TRBJ1-5
clone_size: few
d_call: NA
cdr3_aa: CASSYGPTDQPQHF
cdr3_nt: TGTGCCAGCAGTTACGGGCCGACCGATCAGCCCCAGCATTTT

v_call: TRBV29-1
j_call: TRBJ1-4
clone_size: NA
d_call: NA
cdr3_aa: CSVDAQGNEKLFF
cdr3_nt: TGCAGCGTCGATGCCCAGGGAAATGAAAAACTGTTTTTT

v_call: TRBV20-1
j_call: TRBJ2-1
clone_size: NA
d_call: NA
cdr3_aa: CSARDGIERFF
cdr3_nt: TGCAGTGCTAGAGATGGGATCGAGCGGTTCTTC

v_call: TRBV6-5
j_call: TRBJ1-6
clone_size: many
d_call: NA
cdr3_aa: CASSYAHNSPLHF
cdr3_nt: TGTGCCAGCAGTTACGCTCATAATTCACCCCTCCACTTT

v_call: TRBV4-2
j_call: TRBJ1-1
clone_size: NA
d_call: NA
cdr3_aa: CASSHTDSAEAFF
cdr3_nt: TGTGCCAGCAGCCACACCGACAGTGCTGAAGCTTTCTTT

v_call: TRBV2
j_call: TRBJ1-5
clone_size: few
d_call: NA
cdr3_aa: CASRTDGGNQPQHF
cdr3_nt: TGTGCCAGCAGGACGGACGGGGGGAATCAGCCCCAGCATTTT

v_call: TRBV12-3/TRBV12-4
j_call: TRBJ1-5
clone_size: NA
d_call: NA
cdr3_aa: CASSLGQGIQPQHF
cdr3_nt: TGTGCCAGCAGTTTGGGCCAGGGCATTCAGCCCCAGCATTTT

v_call: TRBV7-9
j_call: TRBJ1-6
clone_size: NA
d_call: NA
cdr3_aa: CASSLDPGNSPLHF
cdr3_nt: TGTGCCAGCAGCTTAGATCCGGGAAATTCACCCCTCCACTTT

v_call: TRBV6-5
j_call: TRBJ2-5
clone_size: NA
d_call: NA
cdr3_aa: CASSPGARTQETQYF
cdr3_nt: TGTGCCAGCAGCCCCGGGGCGCGTACTCAAGAGACCCAGTACTTC

v_call: TRBV6-2/TRBV6-3
j_call: TRBJ2-5
clone_size: many
d_call: NA
cdr3_aa: CASGLGETQYF
cdr3_nt: TGTGCCAGCGGTCTCGGGGAGACCCAGTACTTC

v_call: TRBV9
j_call: TRBJ2-1
clone_size: few
d_call: TRBD2
cdr3_aa: CASSVGPGTSGYNEQFF
cdr3_nt: TGTGCCAGCAGCGTAGGTCCCGGGACTAGCGGTTACAATGAGCAGTTCTTC